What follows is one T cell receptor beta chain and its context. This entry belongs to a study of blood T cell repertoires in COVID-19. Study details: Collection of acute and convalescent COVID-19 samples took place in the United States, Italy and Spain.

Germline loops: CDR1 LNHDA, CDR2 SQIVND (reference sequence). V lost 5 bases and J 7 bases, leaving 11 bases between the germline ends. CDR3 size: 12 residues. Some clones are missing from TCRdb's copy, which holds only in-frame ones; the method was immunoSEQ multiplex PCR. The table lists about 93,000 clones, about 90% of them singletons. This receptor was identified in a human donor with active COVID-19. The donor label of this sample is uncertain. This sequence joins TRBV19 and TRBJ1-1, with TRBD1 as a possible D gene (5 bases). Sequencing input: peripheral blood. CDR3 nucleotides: TGTGCCAGTAGTTCGACAGTGAATGAAGCTTTCTTT. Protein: CASSSTVNEAFF.